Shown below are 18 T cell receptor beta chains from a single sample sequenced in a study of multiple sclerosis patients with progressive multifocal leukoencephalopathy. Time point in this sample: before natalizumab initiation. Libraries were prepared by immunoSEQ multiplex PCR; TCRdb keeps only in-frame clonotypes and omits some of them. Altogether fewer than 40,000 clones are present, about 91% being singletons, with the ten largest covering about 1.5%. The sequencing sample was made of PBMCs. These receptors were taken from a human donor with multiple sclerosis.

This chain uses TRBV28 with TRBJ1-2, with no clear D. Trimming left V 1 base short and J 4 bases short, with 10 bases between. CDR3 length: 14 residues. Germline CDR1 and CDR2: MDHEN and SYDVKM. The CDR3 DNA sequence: TGTGCCAGCAGTTTATCGGCGGACTTCTATGGCTACACCTTC. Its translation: CASSLSADFYGYTF.

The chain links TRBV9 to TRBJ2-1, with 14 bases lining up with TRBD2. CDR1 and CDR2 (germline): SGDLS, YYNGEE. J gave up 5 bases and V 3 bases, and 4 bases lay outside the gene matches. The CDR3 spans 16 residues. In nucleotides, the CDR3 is TGTGCCAGCAGCGGGGGGACTAGCGGGAGAGACAATGAGCAGTTCTTC. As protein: CASSGGTSGRDNEQFF.

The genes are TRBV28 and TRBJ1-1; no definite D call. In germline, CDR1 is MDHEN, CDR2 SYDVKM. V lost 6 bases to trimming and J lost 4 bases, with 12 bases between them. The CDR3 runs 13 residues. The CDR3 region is CASSQRSITEAFF. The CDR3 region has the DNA TGTGCCAGCAGCCAAAGATCTATCACTGAAGCTTTCTTT.

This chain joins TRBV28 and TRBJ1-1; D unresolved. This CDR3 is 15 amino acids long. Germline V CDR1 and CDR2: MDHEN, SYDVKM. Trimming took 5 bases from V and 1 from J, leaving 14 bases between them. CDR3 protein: CASSRQAPGNTEAFF. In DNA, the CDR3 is TGTGCCAGCAGTCGTCAAGCCCCAGGGAACACTGAAGCTTTCTTT.

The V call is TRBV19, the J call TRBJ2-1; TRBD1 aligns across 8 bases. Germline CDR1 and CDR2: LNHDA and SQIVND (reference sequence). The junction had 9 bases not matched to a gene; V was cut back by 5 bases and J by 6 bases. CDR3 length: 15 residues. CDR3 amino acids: CASSAARQGINEQFF. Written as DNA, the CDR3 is TGTGCCAGTAGTGCCGCCCGACAGGGGATCAATGAGCAGTTCTTC.

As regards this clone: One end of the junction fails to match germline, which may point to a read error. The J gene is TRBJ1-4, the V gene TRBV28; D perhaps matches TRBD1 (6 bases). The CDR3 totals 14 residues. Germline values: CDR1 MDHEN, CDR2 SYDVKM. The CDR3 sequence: CARSLKGGGEKLFF. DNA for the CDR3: TGTGCCCGCAGTTTAAAAGGGGGTGGTGAAAAACTGTTTTTT.

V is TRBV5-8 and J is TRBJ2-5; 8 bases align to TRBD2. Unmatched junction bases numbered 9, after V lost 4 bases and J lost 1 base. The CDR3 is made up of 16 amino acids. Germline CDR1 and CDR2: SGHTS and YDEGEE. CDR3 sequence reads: CASSTGLGGTQETQYF. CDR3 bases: TGTGCCAGCAGCACGGGACTAGGGGGAACCCAAGAGACCCAGTACTTC.

The CDR3 nucleotides are TGTGCCAGCACCGGACAGGGGGCGAGTTTCTACGAGCAGTACTTC. This encodes CASTGQGASFYEQYF. The chain couples TRBV28 to TRBJ2-7; TRBD1 agrees at 11 bases. The V and J ends lost 7 bases and 3 bases, in that order; junction bases with no gene match: 8. The CDR3 runs to 15 residues. Germline V lookup: CDR1 MDHEN, CDR2 SYDVKM. The full variable domain, with the rest looked up from reference TRBV28 and TRBJ2-7, is DVKVTQSSRYLVKRTGEKVFLECVQDMDHENMFWYRQDPGLGLRLIYFSYDVKMKEKGDIPEGYSVSREKKERFSLILESASTNQTSMYLCASTGQGASFYEQYFGPGTRLTVT.

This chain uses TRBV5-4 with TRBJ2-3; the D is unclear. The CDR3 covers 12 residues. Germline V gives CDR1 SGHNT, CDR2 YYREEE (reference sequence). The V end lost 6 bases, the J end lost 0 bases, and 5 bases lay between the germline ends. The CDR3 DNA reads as TGTGCCAGCATGGGGAGCACAGATACGCAGTATTTT. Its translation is CASMGSTDTQYF.

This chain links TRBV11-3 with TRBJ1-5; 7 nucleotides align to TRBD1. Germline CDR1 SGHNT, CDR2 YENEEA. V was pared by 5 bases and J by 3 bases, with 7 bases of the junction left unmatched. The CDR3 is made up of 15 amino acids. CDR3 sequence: CASSPGTANNQPQHF. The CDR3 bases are TGTGCCAGCAGCCCCGGGACAGCCAACAATCAGCCCCAGCATTTT. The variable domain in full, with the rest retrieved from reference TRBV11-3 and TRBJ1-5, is EAGVVQSPRYKIIEKKQPVAFWCNPISGHNTLYWYLQNLGQGPELLIRYENEEAVDDSQLPKDRFSAERLKGVDSTLKIQPAELGDSAVYLCASSPGTANNQPQHFGDGTRLSIL.

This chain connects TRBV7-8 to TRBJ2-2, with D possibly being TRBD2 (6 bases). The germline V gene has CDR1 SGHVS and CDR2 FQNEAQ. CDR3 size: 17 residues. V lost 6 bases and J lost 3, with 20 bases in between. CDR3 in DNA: TGTGCCAGCAGTCAGAAGGCCGGGAGAGCTCACACCGGGGAGCTGTTTTTT. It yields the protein CASSQKAGRAHTGELFF. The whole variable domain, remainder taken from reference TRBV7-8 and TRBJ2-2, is GAGVSQSPRYKVAKRGQDVALRCDPISGHVSLFWYQQALGQGPEFLTYFQNEAQLDKSGLPSDRFFAERPEGSVSTLKIQRTQQEDSAVYLCASSQKAGRAHTGELFFGEGSRLTVL.

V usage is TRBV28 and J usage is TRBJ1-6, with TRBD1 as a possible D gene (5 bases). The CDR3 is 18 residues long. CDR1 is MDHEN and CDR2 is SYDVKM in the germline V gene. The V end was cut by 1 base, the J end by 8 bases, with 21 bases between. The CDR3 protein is CASSLYLRTGKGYSPLHF. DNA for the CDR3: TGTGCCAGCAGTTTATATCTTCGCACAGGCAAGGGGTATTCACCCCTCCACTTT.

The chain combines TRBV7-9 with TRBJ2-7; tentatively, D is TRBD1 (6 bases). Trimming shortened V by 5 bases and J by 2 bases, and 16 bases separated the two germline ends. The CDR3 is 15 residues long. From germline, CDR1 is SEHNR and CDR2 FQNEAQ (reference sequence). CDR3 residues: CASSSARDTTYEQYF. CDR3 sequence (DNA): TGTGCCAGCAGCAGTGCCCGGGACACTACCTACGAGCAGTACTTC.

The CDR3 region has the DNA TGTGCCACCAGCAGAGGGGGACTCACCGGGGAGCTGTTTTTT. Translation: CATSRGGLTGELFF. The chain is built from TRBV15 and TRBJ2-2, with a tentative D call TRBD2 (6 bases). The CDR3 runs 14 residues. Germline V gene data show CDR1 as LNHNV and CDR2 as YYDKDF (reference sequence). V was shortened by 1 base and J by 4 bases, with 7 bases between the two germline ends.

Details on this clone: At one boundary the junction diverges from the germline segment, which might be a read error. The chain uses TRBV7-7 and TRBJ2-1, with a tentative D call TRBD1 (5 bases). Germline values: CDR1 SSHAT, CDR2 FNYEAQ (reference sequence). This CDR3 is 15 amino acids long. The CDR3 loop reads CASSSGRSSYNEQFF. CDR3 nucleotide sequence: TGTGCTAGCAGCTCAGGGCGGAGCTCCTACAATGAGCAGTTCTTC.

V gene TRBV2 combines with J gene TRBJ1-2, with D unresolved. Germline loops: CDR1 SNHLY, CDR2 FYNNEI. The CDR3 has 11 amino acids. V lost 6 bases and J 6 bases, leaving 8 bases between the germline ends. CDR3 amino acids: CASSPSDGYTF. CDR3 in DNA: TGTGCCAGCAGCCCATCGGATGGCTACACCTTC.

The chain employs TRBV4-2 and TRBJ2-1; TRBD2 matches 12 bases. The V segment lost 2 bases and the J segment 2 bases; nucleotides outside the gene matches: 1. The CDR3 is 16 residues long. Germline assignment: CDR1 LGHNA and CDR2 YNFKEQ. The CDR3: CASSQSSGGAYNEQFF. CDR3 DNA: TGTGCCAGCAGCCAATCTAGCGGGGGGGCCTACAATGAGCAGTTCTTC.

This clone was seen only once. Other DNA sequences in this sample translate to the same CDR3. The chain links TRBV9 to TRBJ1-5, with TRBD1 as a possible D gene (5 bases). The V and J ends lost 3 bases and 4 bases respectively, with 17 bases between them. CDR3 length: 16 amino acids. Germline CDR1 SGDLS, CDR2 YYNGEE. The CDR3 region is CASSGSGRQGNQPQHF. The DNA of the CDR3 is TGTGCCAGCAGCGGATCCGGGCGGCAGGGAAATCAGCCCCAGCATTTT.